This record covers a single T cell receptor beta chain. This clonotype was detected only a few times. Its antigen has not been determined. Base qualities are not provided; no much larger clone lies one nucleotide away. The sample comes from a study of identical twins (dated by TCRdb to 2016 to 2017). Regarding the research as a whole: The study deep-sequenced TCR alpha and beta repertoires from monozygotic twins, unrelated adults of various ages and cord blood to test whether fetal clonotypes persist. Replicate twin experiments were performed at different times using different library preparation protocols to rule out contamination. Results the study describes overall, beyond this receptor: Out-of-frame TCR alpha sequences shared between twins showed an excess of low generation-probability sequences compared with coincidental sharing between unrelated individuals. Abundant cord blood beta clonotypes carried fewer insertions; young adult naive repertoires showed a weaker similar trend, while memory repertoires showed none. Invariant T cells such as MAIT and iNKT could partly confound zero-insertion analyses, although diverse VJ usage argued against such confounding for most clonotypes. Because the same donors could not be followed over many years, the conclusions depended on cross-sectional statistical analysis. Out-of-frame TCR alpha sharing in monozygotic twins was systematically underestimated by recombination models, whereas sharing between unrelated individuals was in agreement with the recombination models. The excess sharing between twins in beta out-of-frame sequences was weaker because fewer shared sequences reduced the signal-to-noise ratio.

CDR1 and CDR2 are drawn from the germline V gene (reference sequence): SEHNR, FQNEAQ. Germline trimming: 9 bases from V, 5 bases from J; junction bases outside gene matches: 6. The CDR3 runs 12 amino acids, cysteine and phenylalanine included. The kept DNA is CDR3 alone, 36 bases in frame from the first base. Every donor was a healthy Caucasian. Three pairs of female monozygotic twins, all aged 18 to 29 years, made up the twin cohort. CD4+ and CD8+ T cell populations were isolated with positive isolation kits from Invitrogen. Library preparation used 5' RACE. The instrument was an Illumina HiSeq 2000. Template switching added a universal primer binding site, and the final cDNA carried a unique molecular identifier that allowed TCR cDNA molecules to be counted accurately. Specific primers in the conserved constant-segment region were used to synthesize first-strand cDNA for the TCR alpha and beta chains. To control for contamination, every cDNA library was double barcoded, receiving both a SMART-Mk sample barcode and Illumina barcodes. TruSeq adapter sequences, together with Illumina sample barcodes, were added in two successive PCR steps. Sequencing of the TCR alpha and beta cDNA libraries was done on the Illumina HiSeq platform using custom primers. On the study's bioinformatics: MiGEC processed the raw reads to extract unique molecular identifiers, while MiXCR was used to determine the CDR3 positions. For each individual, recombination models were inferred using an EM algorithm with the repgenHMM and IGoR tools. The analysis of shared clonotypes was done with the tcR package in R, with sharing normalized by the product of cloneset sizes. Out-of-frame nonproductive sequences were analyzed to study raw recombination free of thymic and clonal selection effects. Using fastp at Q25 and MiXCR, TCRdb reprocessed the public reads and kept productive beta chains. When rows share a CDR3 protein, they turn into one entry using the most common DNA and genes. The V and J calls and clone size come from TCRdb's table, not from the authors' own analysis. For this sample the table gives under 300,000 distinct CDR3 sequences, of which about 8.5% were detected only once. Jointly, the top ten make up 3% to 3.5% of the sample.

The data also belong to a second study, concerning yellow fever vaccine responses in identical twins. That second report states: According to the authors, the vaccine-induced T cell response in identical twins seemed to be partly convergent and partly specific to each individual. In identical twins, the study followed T cell clones that responded to the vaccine with precision.

This TCR was recovered from a woman in her late teens or twenties in good health. The chain is made from TRBV7-9 and TRBJ2-5, and 7 junctional nucleotides match TRBD1. What was sequenced was CD8+ T cells sorted from blood. The DNA is as follows: TGTGCCAGTCGACAGGGAGCGGAGACCCAGTACTTC. This codes for CASRQGAETQYF.